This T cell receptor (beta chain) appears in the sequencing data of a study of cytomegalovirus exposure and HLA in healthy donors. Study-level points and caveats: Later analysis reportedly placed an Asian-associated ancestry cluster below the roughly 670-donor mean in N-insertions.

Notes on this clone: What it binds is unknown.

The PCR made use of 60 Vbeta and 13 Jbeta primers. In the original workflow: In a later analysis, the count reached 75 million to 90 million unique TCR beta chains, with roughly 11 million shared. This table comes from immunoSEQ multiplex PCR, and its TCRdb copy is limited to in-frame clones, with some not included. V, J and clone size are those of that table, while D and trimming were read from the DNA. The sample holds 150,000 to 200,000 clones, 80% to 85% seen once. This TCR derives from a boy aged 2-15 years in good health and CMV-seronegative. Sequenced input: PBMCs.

The CDR3 reads CASSLADQGAKTQYF. CDR3 coding DNA: TGTGCCAGCAGCTTGGCCGATCAGGGGGCGAAGACCCAGTACTTC. The V and J genes are TRBV5-6 and TRBJ2-5, with TRBD1 matching 8 bases. In germline, CDR1 is SGHDT, CDR2 YYEEEE. The CDR3 loop spans 15 amino acids. V lost 0 bases, J lost 6 bases, and 7 bases stayed unmatched.